This record looks at one T cell receptor (beta chain) sequence and its context. Its antigen is currently not known. There are no base qualities to consult, and no much larger clone falls within one base. Spanning cysteine to phenylalanine, the CDR3 consists of 18 amino acids. The entry retains the CDR3 DNA only, 54 bases that are in frame from base 1. A distance of 15 bases separates the germline ends of V and J, which lose 1 base and 0 bases respectively. CDR1 SGHAT and CDR2 FQNNGV were looked up in the germline V gene. This entry comes from a study of immune characterization of retroperitoneal liposarcoma (dated by TCRdb to the late 2010s). Library method: PCR. TCRdb lists the instrument as NextSeq 500. The public reads were run again by TCRdb, first through fastp at Q25 and then through MiXCR, and only productive beta chains were kept. One record per CDR3 amino acid sequence lists the most common genes and DNA. This sample has 9,500 to 12,000 distinct CDR3 sequences in its table, and roughly a quarter of those were observed once. 8.5% to 9.5% of the sample comes from the top ten.

Sequenced sample: tumor tissue. In this chain, TRBV11-2 is recombined with TRBJ2-2; TRBD1 might be the D gene, on 6 matching bases. The receptor's source is a female donor with retroperitoneal liposarcoma. The CDR3 region: CASSLVPPGTTNTGELFF. DNA sequence: TGTGCCAGCAGCTTAGTTCCCCCCGGGACAACGAACACCGGGGAGCTGTTTTTT. When the CDR3 is completed using the reference TRBV11-2 and TRBJ2-2 genes on either side, the full variable domain is EAGVAQSPRYKIIEKRQSVAFWCNPISGHATLYWYQQILGQGPKLLIQFQNNGVVDDSQLPKDRFSAERLKGVDSTLKIQPAKLEDSAVYLCASSLVPPGTTNTGELFFGEGSRLTVL.